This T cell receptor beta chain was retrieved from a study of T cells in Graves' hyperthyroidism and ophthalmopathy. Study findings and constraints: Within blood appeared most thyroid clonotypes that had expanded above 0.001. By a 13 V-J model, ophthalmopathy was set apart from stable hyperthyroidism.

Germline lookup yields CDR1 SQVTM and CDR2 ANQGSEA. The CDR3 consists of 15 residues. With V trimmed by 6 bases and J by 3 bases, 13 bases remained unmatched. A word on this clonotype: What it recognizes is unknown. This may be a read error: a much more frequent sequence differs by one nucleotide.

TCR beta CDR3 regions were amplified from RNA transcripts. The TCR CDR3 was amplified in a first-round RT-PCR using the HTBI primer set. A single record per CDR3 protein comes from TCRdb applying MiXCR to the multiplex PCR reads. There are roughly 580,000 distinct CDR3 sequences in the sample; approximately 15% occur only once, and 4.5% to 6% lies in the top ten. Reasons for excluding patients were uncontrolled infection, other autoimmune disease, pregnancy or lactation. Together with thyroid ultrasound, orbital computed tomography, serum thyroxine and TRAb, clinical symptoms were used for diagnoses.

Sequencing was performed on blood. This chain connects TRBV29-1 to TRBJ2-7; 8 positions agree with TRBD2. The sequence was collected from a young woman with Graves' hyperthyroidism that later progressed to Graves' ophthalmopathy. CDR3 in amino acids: CSVKKSSGEVYEQYF. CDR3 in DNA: TGCAGCGTGAAGAAGAGTAGCGGGGAAGTCTACGAGCAGTACTTC.